The next 2 T cell receptor beta chains were all read from a single sample in a study of T cell responses to AZD1222 COVID-19 vaccine. TCRdb's table, derived via immunoSEQ multiplex PCR, lists solely in-frame clones and lacks some. This sample carries approximately 130,000 clones, approximately 90% of them seen once, and the ten largest clones take about 7%. The sequencing used peripheral blood, collected on day 0 of AZD1222 vaccination. The receptors were gathered from an adult in good health.

This chain connects TRBV2 to TRBJ2-2; 8 bases are a match to TRBD2. CDR1 is SNHLY and CDR2 is FYNNEI in the germline V gene. This CDR3 region has 20 residues. The V segment lost 7 bases and the J segment 1 base; nucleotides outside the gene matches: 20. In DNA, the CDR3 is TGTGCCAGCAACCCCTCCCATACGGCAGGGCTAGCGGGGAACACCGGGGAGCTGTTTTTT. Its translation: CASNPSHTAGLAGNTGELFF. Together with reference TRBV2 and TRBJ2-2, the CDR3 gives the full variable domain: EPEVTQTPSHQVTQMGQEVILRCVPISNHLYFYWYRQILGQKVEFLVSFYNNEISEKSEIFDDQFSVERPDGSNFTLKIRSTKLEDSAMYFCASNPSHTAGLAGNTGELFFGEGSRLTVL.

The chain couples TRBV5-4 to TRBJ1-2, with 8 bases aligning to TRBD1. Germline trimming cut 5 bases from V and 7 bases from J; bases unmatched to any gene: 10. This CDR3 has 14 amino acids. Germline lookup yields CDR1 SGHNT and CDR2 YYREEE (reference sequence). This CDR3 is CASRPDRATIGYTF. In DNA form, the CDR3 reads TGTGCCAGCAGACCGGACAGGGCGACTATTGGCTACACCTTC.